The 11 T cell receptor beta chains in this list originate from one sample, sequenced in a study of ipilimumab plus nivolumab after autologous stem cell transplantation. Clones were read by immunoSEQ multiplex PCR, and TCRdb kept only the in-frame ones, dropping some. The table lists about 40,000 clones, about 92% of them singletons, with under 1% in the top ten. The source material was PBMCs, sampled in a trial of ipilimumab plus nivolumab as post-transplant consolidation. The receptors stem from a male donor with multiple myeloma.

The J gene is TRBJ2-6, the V gene TRBV21-1; the DNA was not compared with TRBD2, the D call given in the table. TRBV21-1 is a documented pseudogene. The CDR3 loop spans 17 amino acids. The CDR3 DNA sequence: TGTGCCAGCAGCAAAGGGTGCGGGACCTCTGGGGCCAACGTCCTGACTTTC. This codes for CASSKGCGTSGANVLTF.

The chain joins TRBV18 to TRBJ1-2, with 9 nucleotides matching TRBD1. Germline CDR1 reads KGHSH; CDR2 reads LQKENI. Losses at the gene ends were 3 bases for V and 1 base for J; bases not matched to a gene: 3. This CDR3 has 15 amino acids. The chain's CDR3 is CASSPGTGSNYGYTF. The CDR3 nucleotides are TGTGCCAGCTCACCTGGGACAGGGAGTAACTATGGCTACACCTTC.

This chain connects TRBV29-1 to TRBJ2-5, with D perhaps given as TRBD1 or TRBD2 (5 bases each). In germline, CDR1 is SQVTM, CDR2 ANQGSEA. The CDR3 has 13 residues. Trimming took 6 bases from V and 5 from J, leaving 16 bases between them. The CDR3 spells CSVDKGPGETQYF. The CDR3 nucleotides read TGCAGCGTCGACAAGGGACCAGGGGAGACCCAGTACTTC.

The chain carries TRBV6-5 and TRBJ1-2; TRBD1 agrees at 8 bases. V lost 1 base and J lost 6; bases outside the gene matches: 10. The CDR3 is 16 residues long. In germline, CDR1 is MNHEY, CDR2 SVGAGI. The CDR3 sequence: CASSYFPGQGSDGYTF. The DNA of the CDR3 is TGTGCCAGCAGTTACTTTCCAGGACAGGGCTCCGATGGCTACACCTTC.

Written as DNA, the CDR3 is TGTGCCAGCAGCCAAAGGCGGGGGGGGCTCGGGACAGATACGCAGTATTTT. The encoded protein is CASSQRRGGLGTDTQYF. The rearrangement links TRBV7-2 to TRBJ2-3, with TRBD2 matching over 9 bases. The CDR3 is made up of 17 amino acids. CDR1 SGHTA and CDR2 FQGNSA come from the germline V gene. The ends lost 5 bases at V and 3 bases at J; junction bases unmatched: 12.

V usage is TRBV9 and J usage is TRBJ2-3; D not certain. The length of the CDR3 is 13 residues. CDR1 is SGDLS, CDR2 YYNGEE, per germline. With 2 bases removed from V and 3 bases from J, the gap between germline ends came to 7 bases. CDR3 residues: CASSVIQTDTQYF. The DNA for the CDR3 is TGTGCCAGCAGCGTTATACAGACAGATACGCAGTATTTT. The variable domain in full, with the rest retrieved from reference TRBV9 and TRBJ2-3, is DSGVTQTPKHLITATGQRVTLRCSPRSGDLSVYWYQQSLDQGLQFLIQYYNGEERAKGNILERFSAQQFPDLHSELNLSSLELGDSALYFCASSVIQTDTQYFGPGTRLTVL.

This chain uses TRBV4-3 with TRBJ1-2; 9 bases agree with TRBD1. CDR3 length: 16 residues. Losses at the gene ends were 3 bases for V and 3 bases for J; bases not matched to a gene: 8. Germline values: CDR1 LGHNA, CDR2 YSLEER. The CDR3 DNA follows: TGCGCCAGCAGCCAGGGGACACAGGGGGCTGACTATGGCTACACCTTC. Translating it yields CASSQGTQGADYGYTF.

The V call is TRBV27, the J call TRBJ2-6; D gene ambiguous. Trimming cost V 6 bases and J 4 bases, with 7 bases left between them. The CDR3 is 13 residues long. Germline values: CDR1 MNHEY, CDR2 SMNVEV (reference sequence). CDR3 nucleotide sequence: TGTGCCAGCAGAGGATACGGGGCCAACGTCCTGACTTTC. Amino acid sequence: CASRGYGANVLTF.

V and J are TRBV30 and TRBJ1-3, with D perhaps matching TRBD1 (6 bases). This CDR3 spans 18 amino acids. Trimming pared 1 base from V and 0 bases from J, leaving 19 bases between. Germline-derived CDR1 and CDR2 are GTSNPN and SVGIG (reference sequence). As DNA, the CDR3 is TGTGCCTGGAGTGAAAGGACAGCGTTTCTACCCTCTGGAAACACCATATATTTT. This gives the protein CAWSERTAFLPSGNTIYF.

The V and J genes are TRBV30 and TRBJ2-7, with D perhaps TRBD2 (5 bases). This CDR3 spans 14 amino acids. V lost 6 bases and J lost 0, with 15 bases in between. The V gene's germline CDR1 is GTSNPN and CDR2 SVGIG (reference sequence). CDR3 nucleotide sequence: TGTGCCTGTTCGGCTAGCCTCCTCTCCTACGAGCAGTACTTC. Translation gives CACSASLLSYEQYF. Based on the CDR3 plus reference TRBV30 and TRBJ2-7, the full variable domain is SQTIHQWPATLVQPVGSPLSLECTVEGTSNPNLYWYRQAAGRGLQLLFYSVGIGQISSEVPQNLSASRPQDRQFILSSKKLLLSDSGFYLCACSASLLSYEQYFGPGTRLTVT.

The chain employs TRBV7-3 and TRBJ2-2; the D gene is possibly TRBD2 (5 bases). This CDR3 is 15 amino acids long. The germline gives CDR1 SGHTA, CDR2 FQGTGA. Trimming took 2 bases from V and 4 from J, leaving 11 bases between them. The DNA of the CDR3 is TGTGCCAGCAGCTTAGGGTTTGCGGGCACCGGGGAGCTGTTTTTT. This codes for CASSLGFAGTGELFF.